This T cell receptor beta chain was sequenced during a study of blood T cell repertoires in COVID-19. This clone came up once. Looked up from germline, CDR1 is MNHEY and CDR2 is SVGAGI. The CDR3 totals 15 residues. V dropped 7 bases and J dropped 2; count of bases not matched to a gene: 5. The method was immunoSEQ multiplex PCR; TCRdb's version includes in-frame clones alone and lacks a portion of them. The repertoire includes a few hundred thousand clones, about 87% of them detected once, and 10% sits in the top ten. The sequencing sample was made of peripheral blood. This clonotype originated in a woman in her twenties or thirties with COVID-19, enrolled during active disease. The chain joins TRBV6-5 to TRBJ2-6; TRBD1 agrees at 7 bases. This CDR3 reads CASNNQGAGANVLTF. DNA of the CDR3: TGTGCCAGCAATAACCAGGGGGCTGGGGCCAACGTCCTGACTTTC.